This T cell receptor beta chain derives from a study of blood T cell repertoires in COVID-19. Germline CDR1 is SEHNR and CDR2 is FQNEAQ (reference sequence). The CDR3 is 15 residues long. Trimming left V 1 base short and J 8 bases short, with 15 bases between. Seattle's cohort entered during active infection and was followed longitudinally. In the authors' methods: Cell counts per sample came from amplifying reference gene primers. This table comes from immunoSEQ multiplex PCR, and its TCRdb copy is limited to in-frame clones, with some not included. Clone size and V and J calls were adopted from that table, with D and trimming inferred from the DNA. The sample has approximately 290,000 clones; around 85% are singletons.

The source is a human donor with COVID-19, enrolled during active disease. The donor label of this sample is uncertain. Sequencing was carried out using peripheral blood. The chain couples TRBV7-9 to TRBJ2-1; perhaps TRBD2 as D (6 bases). The CDR3 here is CASSLEPGSGDEQFF. CDR3 bases: TGTGCCAGCAGCTTAGAGCCCGGGAGCGGCGATGAGCAGTTCTTC.